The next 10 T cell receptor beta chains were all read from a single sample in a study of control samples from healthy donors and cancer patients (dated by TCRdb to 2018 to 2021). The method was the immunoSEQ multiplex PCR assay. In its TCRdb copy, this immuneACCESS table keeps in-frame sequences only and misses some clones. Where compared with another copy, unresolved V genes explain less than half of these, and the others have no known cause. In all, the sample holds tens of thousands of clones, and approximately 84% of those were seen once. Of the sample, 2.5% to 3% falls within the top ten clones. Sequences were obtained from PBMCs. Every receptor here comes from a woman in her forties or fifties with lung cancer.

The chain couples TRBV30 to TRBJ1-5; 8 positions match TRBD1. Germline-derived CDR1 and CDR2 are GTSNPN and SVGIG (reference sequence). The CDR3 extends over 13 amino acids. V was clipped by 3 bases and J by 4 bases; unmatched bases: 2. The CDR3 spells CAWSRDRNQPQHF. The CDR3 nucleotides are TGTGCCTGGAGCAGGGACAGGAATCAGCCCCAGCATTTT.

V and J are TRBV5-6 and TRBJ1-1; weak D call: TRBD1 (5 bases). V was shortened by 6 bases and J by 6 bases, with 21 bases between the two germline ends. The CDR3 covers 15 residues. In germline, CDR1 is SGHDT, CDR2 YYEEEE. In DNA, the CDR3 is TGTGCCAGCACTCAACAAGTGGGGGGATGGGCTGAAGCTTTCTTT. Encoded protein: CASTQQVGGWAEAFF.

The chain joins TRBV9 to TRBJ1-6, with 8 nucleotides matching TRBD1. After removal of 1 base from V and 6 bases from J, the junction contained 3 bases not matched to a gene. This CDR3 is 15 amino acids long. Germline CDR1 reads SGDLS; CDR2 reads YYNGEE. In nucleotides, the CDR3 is TGTGCCAGCAGCGTAAATGACAGGGGTAATTCACCCCTCCACTTT. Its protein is CASSVNDRGNSPLHF.

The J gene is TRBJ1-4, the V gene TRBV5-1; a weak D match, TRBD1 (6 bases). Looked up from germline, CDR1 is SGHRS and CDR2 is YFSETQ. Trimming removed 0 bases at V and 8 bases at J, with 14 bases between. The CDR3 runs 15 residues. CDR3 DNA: TGCGCCAGCAGCTTGGGTTTGGGGGCTTGGGAAAAACTGTTTTTT. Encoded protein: CASSLGLGAWEKLFF.

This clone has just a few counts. Written as DNA, the CDR3 is TGTGCCAGCAGCCTAGGGACGGATGGGTTAACAGATACGCAGTATTTT. It encodes CASSLGTDGLTDTQYF. The genes are TRBV7-3 and TRBJ2-3, with D perhaps matching TRBD1 or TRBD2 (5 bases each). The V gene lost 5 bases and the J gene lost 3 bases, with 18 bases spanning the gap. The germline V gene encodes CDR1 SGHTA and CDR2 FQGTGA. This CDR3 contains 16 residues.

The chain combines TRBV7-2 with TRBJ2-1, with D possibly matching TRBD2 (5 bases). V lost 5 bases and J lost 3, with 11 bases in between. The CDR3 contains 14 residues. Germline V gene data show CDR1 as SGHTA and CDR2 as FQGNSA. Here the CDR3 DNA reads TGTGCCAGCAGCCCGGACTTGTTCTACAATGAGCAGTTCTTC. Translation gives CASSPDLFYNEQFF.

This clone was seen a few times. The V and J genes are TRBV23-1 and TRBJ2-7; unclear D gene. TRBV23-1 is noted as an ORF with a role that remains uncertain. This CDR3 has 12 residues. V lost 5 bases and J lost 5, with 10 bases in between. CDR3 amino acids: CASSKDPHEQYF. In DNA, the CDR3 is TGCGCCAGCAGTAAGGACCCCCACGAGCAGTACTTC.

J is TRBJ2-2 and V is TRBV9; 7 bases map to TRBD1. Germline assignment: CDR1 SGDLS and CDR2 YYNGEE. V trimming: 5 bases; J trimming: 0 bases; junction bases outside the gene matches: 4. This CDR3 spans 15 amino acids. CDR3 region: CASRGTAANTGELFF. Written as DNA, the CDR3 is TGTGCCAGCAGGGGGACAGCTGCGAACACCGGGGAGCTGTTTTTT.

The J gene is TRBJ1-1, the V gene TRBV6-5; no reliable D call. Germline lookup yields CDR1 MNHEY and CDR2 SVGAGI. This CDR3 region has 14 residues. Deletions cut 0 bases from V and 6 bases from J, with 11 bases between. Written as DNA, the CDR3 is TGTGCCAGCAGTTACTCCGGCCCTTATGCTGAAGCTTTCTTT. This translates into CASSYSGPYAEAFF.

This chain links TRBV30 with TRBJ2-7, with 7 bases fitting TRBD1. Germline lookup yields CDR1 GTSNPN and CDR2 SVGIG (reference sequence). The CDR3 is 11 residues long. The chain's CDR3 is CAGDRIHEQYF. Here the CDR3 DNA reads TGTGCAGGGGACAGAATCCACGAGCAGTACTTC.